This is a list of T cell receptor beta chains from one sample in a study of neurological immune-mediated disorders. Each CDR3 protein gets one entry after TCRdb re-called the 5' RACE reads with MiXCR. The sample holds roughly 100,000 distinct CDR3 sequences, 3.5% seen once. Sequencing used PBMCs. These receptors came from a woman aged 18 to 35 with multiple sclerosis. The CDR3 runs from the conserved cysteine through the conserved F or W. Each record gives: V gene, J gene, clone size, D gene, CDR3 protein, CDR3 DNA. The D gene is left open where the match is weak. Part of the rows lack a size; the others show once, few, many or a class for expanded clones.

v_gene: TRBV7-3; j_gene: TRBJ2-2; abundance: many; d_gene: NA; CDR3aa: CASSLRPSGGTGELFF; CDR3nt: TGTGCCAGCAGCTTAAGGCCTAGTGGGGGGACCGGGGAGCTGTTTTTT
v_gene: TRBV27; j_gene: TRBJ1-4; abundance: many; d_gene: TRBD1; CDR3aa: CASRSTGGEKLFF; CDR3nt: TGTGCCAGCCGCTCGACAGGGGGAGAAAAACTGTTTTTT
v_gene: TRBV7-9; j_gene: TRBJ2-3; abundance: many; d_gene: NA; CDR3aa: CASTPRRGFSDTQYF; CDR3nt: TGTGCCAGCACCCCCCGGCGGGGATTTTCAGATACGCAGTATTTT
v_gene: TRBV5-1; j_gene: TRBJ2-1; abundance: many; d_gene: NA; CDR3aa: CASSLASGVRSYNEQFF; CDR3nt: TGCGCCAGCAGCTTGGCCTCCGGGGTCAGGTCCTACAATGAGCAGTTCTTC
v_gene: TRBV28; j_gene: TRBJ2-7; abundance: many; d_gene: TRBD2; CDR3aa: CASSLSPSSGDGYEQYF; CDR3nt: TGTGCCAGCAGTTTATCCCCCTCTAGCGGGGATGGCTACGAGCAGTACTTC
v_gene: TRBV20-1; j_gene: TRBJ2-3; abundance: many; d_gene: TRBD2; CDR3aa: CSATQTSGRADTQYF; CDR3nt: TGCAGTGCTACACAGACTAGCGGGAGGGCAGATACGCAGTATTTT
v_gene: TRBV4-1; j_gene: TRBJ2-1; abundance: many; d_gene: NA; CDR3aa: CASSQDRFRNEQFF; CDR3nt: TGCGCCAGCAGCCAAGATCGGTTTCGCAATGAGCAGTTCTTC
v_gene: TRBV4-1; j_gene: TRBJ1-6; abundance: many; d_gene: NA; CDR3aa: CASSQGRLGDNSPLHF; CDR3nt: TGCGCCAGCAGCCAAGGGCGGCTAGGCGATAATTCACCCCTCCACTTT
v_gene: TRBV20-1; j_gene: TRBJ1-4; abundance: few; d_gene: TRBD1; CDR3aa: CSAPGQGGNEKLFF; CDR3nt: TGCAGTGCCCCAGGACAGGGAGGGAATGAAAAACTGTTTTTT
v_gene: TRBV20-1; j_gene: TRBJ2-1; abundance: many; d_gene: TRBD1; CDR3aa: CSARDPRGSSYNEQFF; CDR3nt: TGCAGTGCTAGAGATCCCAGGGGGAGCTCCTACAATGAGCAGTTCTTC
v_gene: TRBV7-2; j_gene: TRBJ2-3; abundance: many; d_gene: TRBD1; CDR3aa: CASSPNDRAQYF; CDR3nt: TGTGCCAGCAGCCCTAACGACAGGGCGCAGTATTTT
v_gene: TRBV20-1; j_gene: TRBJ2-1; abundance: many; d_gene: NA; CDR3aa: CSVSGGYNEQFF; CDR3nt: TGCAGTGTTTCCGGGGGCTACAATGAGCAGTTCTTC
v_gene: TRBV12-3/TRBV12-4; j_gene: TRBJ1-2; abundance: many; d_gene: TRBD1; CDR3aa: CASSSQGAGYGYTF; CDR3nt: TGTGCCAGCAGTTCGCAGGGGGCTGGCTATGGCTACACCTTC
v_gene: TRBV11-2; j_gene: TRBJ2-2; abundance: many; d_gene: NA; CDR3aa: CASSLVEGGYKKTGELFF; CDR3nt: TGTGCCAGCAGCTTAGTTGAAGGGGGATACAAGAAGACCGGGGAGCTGTTTTTT
v_gene: TRBV3-1; j_gene: TRBJ2-6; abundance: few; d_gene: TRBD1; CDR3aa: CASSQGDRGLGANVLTF; CDR3nt: TGTGCCAGCAGCCAAGGGGACAGGGGGCTTGGGGCCAACGTCCTGACTTTC
v_gene: TRBV5-1; j_gene: TRBJ2-7; abundance: many; d_gene: NA; CDR3aa: CASSQDRKGTYEQYF; CDR3nt: TGCGCCAGCAGCCAGGACCGAAAGGGGACCTACGAGCAGTACTTC
v_gene: TRBV12-3/TRBV12-4; j_gene: TRBJ1-3; abundance: many; d_gene: NA; CDR3aa: CASSPVNQGNTIYF; CDR3nt: TGTGCCAGCAGTCCCGTGAACCAAGGAAACACCATATATTTT
v_gene: TRBV7-8; j_gene: TRBJ2-3; abundance: many; d_gene: NA; CDR3aa: CASTPGIQGLDTQYF; CDR3nt: TGTGCCAGCACCCCAGGGATTCAGGGTTTGGATACGCAGTATTTT
v_gene: TRBV5-1; j_gene: TRBJ2-5; abundance: many; d_gene: NA; CDR3aa: CASSLEGQGETQYF; CDR3nt: TGCGCCAGCAGCTTGGAAGGGCAAGGGGAGACCCAGTACTTC
v_gene: TRBV14; j_gene: TRBJ1-6; abundance: many; d_gene: NA; CDR3aa: CASSHGSVSPLHF; CDR3nt: TGTGCCAGCAGCCACGGTTCGGTTTCACCCCTCCACTTT
v_gene: TRBV7-9; j_gene: TRBJ2-1; abundance: many; d_gene: TRBD2; CDR3aa: CASRNKPGTSAYNEQFF; CDR3nt: TGTGCCAGCAGGAACAAGCCCGGGACTAGCGCCTACAATGAGCAGTTCTTC
v_gene: TRBV20-1; j_gene: TRBJ2-3; abundance: NA; d_gene: TRBD1; CDR3aa: CSARDSGTGTDTQYF; CDR3nt: TGCAGTGCTAGAGATTCCGGGACAGGGACAGATACGCAGTATTTT